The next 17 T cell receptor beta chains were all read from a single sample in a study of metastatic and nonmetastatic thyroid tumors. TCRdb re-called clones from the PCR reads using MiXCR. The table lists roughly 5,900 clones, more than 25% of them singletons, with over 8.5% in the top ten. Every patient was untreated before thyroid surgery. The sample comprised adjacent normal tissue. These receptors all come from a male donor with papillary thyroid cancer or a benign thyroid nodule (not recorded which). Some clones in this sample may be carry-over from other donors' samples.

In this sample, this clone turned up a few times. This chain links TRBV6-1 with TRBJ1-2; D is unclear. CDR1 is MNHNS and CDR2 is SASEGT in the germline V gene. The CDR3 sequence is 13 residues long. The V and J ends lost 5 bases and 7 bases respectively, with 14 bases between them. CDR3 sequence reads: CASSIQQDTGYTF. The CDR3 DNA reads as TGTGCCAGCAGTATCCAGCAGGATACTGGCTACACCTTC.

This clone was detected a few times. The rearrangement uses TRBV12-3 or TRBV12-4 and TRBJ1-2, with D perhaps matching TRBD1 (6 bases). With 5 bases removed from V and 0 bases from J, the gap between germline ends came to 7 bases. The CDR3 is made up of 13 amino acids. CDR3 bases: TGTGCCAGCAGTCGGACAGCTAACTATGGCTACACCTTC. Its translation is CASSRTANYGYTF.

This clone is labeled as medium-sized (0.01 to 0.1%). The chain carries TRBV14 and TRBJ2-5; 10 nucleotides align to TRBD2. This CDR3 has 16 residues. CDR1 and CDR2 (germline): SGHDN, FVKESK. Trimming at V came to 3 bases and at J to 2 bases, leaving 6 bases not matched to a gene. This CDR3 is CASSQLAGVLQETQYF. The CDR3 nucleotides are TGTGCCAGCAGCCAGCTAGCGGGAGTGTTGCAAGAGACCCAGTACTTC.

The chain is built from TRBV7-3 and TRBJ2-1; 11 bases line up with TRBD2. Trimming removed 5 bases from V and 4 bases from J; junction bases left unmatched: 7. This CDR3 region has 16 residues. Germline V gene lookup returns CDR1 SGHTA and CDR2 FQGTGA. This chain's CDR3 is CASSLQLAGDYNEQFF. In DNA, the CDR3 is TGTGCCAGCAGCCTTCAACTAGCGGGAGATTACAATGAGCAGTTCTTC.

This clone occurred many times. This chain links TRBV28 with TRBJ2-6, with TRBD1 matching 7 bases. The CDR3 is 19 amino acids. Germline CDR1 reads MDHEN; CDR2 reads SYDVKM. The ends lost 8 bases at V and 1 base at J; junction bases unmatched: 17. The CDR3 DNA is TGTGCCAGCGATTCCCTTAGTGGACAGGCGACTTCTGGGGCCAACGTCCTGACTTTC. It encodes CASDSLSGQATSGANVLTF.

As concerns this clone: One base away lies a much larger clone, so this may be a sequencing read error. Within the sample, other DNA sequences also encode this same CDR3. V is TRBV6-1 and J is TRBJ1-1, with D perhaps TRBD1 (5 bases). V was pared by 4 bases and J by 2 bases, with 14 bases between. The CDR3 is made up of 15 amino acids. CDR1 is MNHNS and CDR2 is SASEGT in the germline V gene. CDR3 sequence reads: CASSVGSGANTEAFF. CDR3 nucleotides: TGTGCCAGCAGTGTGGGTTCTGGGGCTAACACTGAAGCTTTCTTT.

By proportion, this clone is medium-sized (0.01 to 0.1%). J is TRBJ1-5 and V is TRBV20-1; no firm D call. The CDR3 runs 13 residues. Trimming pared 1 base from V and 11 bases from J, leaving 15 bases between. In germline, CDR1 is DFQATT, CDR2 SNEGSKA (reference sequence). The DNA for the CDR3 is TGCAGTGCTAGAGGTCAGACCATCGGATCCCAGCATTTT. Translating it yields CSARGQTIGSQHF.

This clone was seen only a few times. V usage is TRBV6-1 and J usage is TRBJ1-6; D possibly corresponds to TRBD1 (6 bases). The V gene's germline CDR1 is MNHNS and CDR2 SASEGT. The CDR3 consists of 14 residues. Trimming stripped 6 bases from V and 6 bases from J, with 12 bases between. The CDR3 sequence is CASSPDSANSPLHF. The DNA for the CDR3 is TGTGCCAGCAGCCCGGACAGCGCTAATTCACCCCTCCACTTT.

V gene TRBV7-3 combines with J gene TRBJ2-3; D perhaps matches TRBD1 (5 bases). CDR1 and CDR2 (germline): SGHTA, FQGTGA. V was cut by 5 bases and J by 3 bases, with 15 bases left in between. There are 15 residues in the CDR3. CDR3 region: CASSPGYLETDTQYF. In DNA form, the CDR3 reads TGTGCCAGCAGCCCAGGGTACTTGGAAACAGATACGCAGTATTTT.

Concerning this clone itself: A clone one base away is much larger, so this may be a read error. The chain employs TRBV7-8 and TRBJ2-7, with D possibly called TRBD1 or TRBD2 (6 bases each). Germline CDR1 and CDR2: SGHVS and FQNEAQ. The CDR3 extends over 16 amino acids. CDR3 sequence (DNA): TGTGCCAGAAGCTTAGCCGCCGGGGGCTCCTCCTACGAGCAGTACTTC. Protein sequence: CARSLAAGGSSYEQYF.

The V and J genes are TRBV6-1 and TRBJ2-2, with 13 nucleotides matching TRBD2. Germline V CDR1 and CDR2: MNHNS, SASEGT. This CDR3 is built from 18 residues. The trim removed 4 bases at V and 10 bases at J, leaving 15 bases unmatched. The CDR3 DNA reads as TGTGCCAGCAGTGGATTCCGGACTAGCGGGAGACAGTCCGTGGAGCTGTTTTTT. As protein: CASSGFRTSGRQSVELFF.

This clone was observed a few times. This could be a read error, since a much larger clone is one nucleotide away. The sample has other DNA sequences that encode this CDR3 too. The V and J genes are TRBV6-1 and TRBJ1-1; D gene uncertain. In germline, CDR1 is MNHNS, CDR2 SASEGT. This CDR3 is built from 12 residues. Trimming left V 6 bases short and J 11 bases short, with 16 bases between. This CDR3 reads CASRGDQFSAFF. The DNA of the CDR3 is TGTGCCAGCAGGGGTGACCAGTTTTCTGCTTTCTTT.

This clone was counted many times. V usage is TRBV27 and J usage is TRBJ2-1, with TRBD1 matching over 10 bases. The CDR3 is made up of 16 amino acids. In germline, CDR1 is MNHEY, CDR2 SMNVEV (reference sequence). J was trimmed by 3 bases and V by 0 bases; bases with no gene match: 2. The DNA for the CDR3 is TGTGCCAGCAGTTTATCGACAGGGGGCTTCTACAATGAGCAGTTCTTC. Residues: CASSLSTGGFYNEQFF.

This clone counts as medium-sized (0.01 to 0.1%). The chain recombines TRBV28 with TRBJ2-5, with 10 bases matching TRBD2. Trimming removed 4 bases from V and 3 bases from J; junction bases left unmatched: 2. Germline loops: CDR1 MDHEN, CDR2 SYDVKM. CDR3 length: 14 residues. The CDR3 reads CASSSSGREETQYF. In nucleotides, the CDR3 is TGTGCCAGCAGTTCTAGCGGGAGAGAAGAGACCCAGTACTTC.

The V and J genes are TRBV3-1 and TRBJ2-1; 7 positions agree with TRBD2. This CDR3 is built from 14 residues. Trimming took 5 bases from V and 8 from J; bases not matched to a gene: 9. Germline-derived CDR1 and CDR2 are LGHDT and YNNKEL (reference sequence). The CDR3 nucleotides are TGTGCCAGCAGCACCCGGACTAGGTTGGATGAGCAGTTCTTC. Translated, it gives CASSTRTRLDEQFF.

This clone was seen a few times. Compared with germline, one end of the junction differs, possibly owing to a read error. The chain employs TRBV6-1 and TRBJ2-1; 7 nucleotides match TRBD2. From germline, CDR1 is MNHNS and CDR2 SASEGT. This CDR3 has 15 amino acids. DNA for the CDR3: TGTGCCAGCAGTGCGGGGGGAGGGAGGTACAATGAGCATTTCTTC. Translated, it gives CASSAGGGRYNEHFF.

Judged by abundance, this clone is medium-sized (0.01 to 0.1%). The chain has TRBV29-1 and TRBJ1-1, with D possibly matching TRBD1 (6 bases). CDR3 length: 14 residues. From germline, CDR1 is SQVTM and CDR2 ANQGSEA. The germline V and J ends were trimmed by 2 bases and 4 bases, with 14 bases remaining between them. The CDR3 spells CSVERDTRRTEAFF. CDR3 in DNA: TGCAGCGTTGAACGGGACACTCGCCGCACTGAAGCTTTCTTT.